These T cell receptor beta chains were read from a single sample in a study of identical twins. TCRdb fed the 5' RACE reads into MiXCR, producing one record per CDR3 protein. The sample holds 1,800,000 or so distinct CDR3 sequences, 25% to 35% seen once. What was sequenced was cord blood. These receptors originate from a newborn girl in good health. CDR3s include the opening cysteine and the closing phenylalanine or tryptophan. D genes are given only for firm matches. Size tells how often a clone was seen (once, few, many) or the class of an expanded clone, and some rows leave it out.

length: 14; J: TRBJ2-3; V: TRBV20-1; size: .; D: .; CDR3: CSAPGRFDADTQYF; DNA: TGCAGTGCGCCGGGACGGTTTGACGCAGATACGCAGTATTTT
length: 16; J: TRBJ1-5; V: TRBV25-1; size: once; D: .; CDR3: CASSAQSRHSNQPQHF; DNA: TGTGCCAGCAGTGCCCAGAGCAGGCATAGCAATCAGCCCCAGCATTTT
length: 13; J: TRBJ1-1; V: TRBV5-1; size: few; D: .; CDR3: CASSSPANTEAFF; DNA: TGCGCCAGCAGCTCCCCGGCGAACACTGAAGCTTTCTTT
length: 12; J: TRBJ2-7; V: TRBV20-1; size: few; D: TRBD2; CDR3: CSARLLAGEQYF; DNA: TGCAGTGCTAGACTACTAGCGGGGGAGCAGTACTTC
length: 14; J: TRBJ2-3; V: TRBV5-1; size: few; D: TRBD1; CDR3: CASSYGQATDTQYF; DNA: TGCGCCAGCAGCTACGGACAGGCCACAGATACGCAGTATTTT
length: 15; J: TRBJ2-7; V: TRBV20-1; size: few; D: TRBD2; CDR3: CSARSKRGITYEQYF; DNA: TGCAGTGCTAGATCAAAGCGGGGGATTACCTACGAGCAGTACTTC
length: 14; J: TRBJ1-2; V: TRBV7-2; size: .; D: .; CDR3: CASSGTGNYGGYTF; DNA: TGTGCCAGCAGCGGCACAGGGAACTATGGTGGCTACACCTTC
length: 11; J: TRBJ2-1; V: TRBV20-1; size: many; D: .; CDR3: CSARDLYEQFF; DNA: TGCAGTGCTAGAGATCTCTATGAGCAGTTCTTC
length: 14; J: TRBJ2-7; V: TRBV6-5; size: few; D: .; CDR3: CASSYGEIDYEQYF; DNA: TGTGCCAGCAGTTACGGGGAGATAGACTACGAGCAGTACTTC
length: 16; J: TRBJ2-7; V: TRBV5-1; size: .; D: TRBD2; CDR3: CASSPGQLAGVYEQYF; DNA: TGCGCCAGCAGCCCGGGTCAGCTAGCGGGAGTCTACGAGCAGTACTTC
length: 14; J: TRBJ1-2; V: TRBV2; size: .; D: .; CDR3: CASSPIWGADGYTF; DNA: TGTGCCAGCAGCCCTATATGGGGGGCCGATGGCTACACCTTC
length: 14; J: TRBJ1-4; V: TRBV20-1; size: .; D: .; CDR3: CSARDRQLNEKLFF; DNA: TGCAGTGCTAGAGACCGACAACTTAATGAAAAACTGTTTTTT
length: 12; J: TRBJ2-1; V: TRBV20-1; size: many; D: .; CDR3: CSASDDYNEQFF; DNA: TGCAGTGCCTCGGACGACTACAATGAGCAGTTCTTC
length: 14; J: TRBJ1-1; V: TRBV7-2; size: few; D: TRBD1; CDR3: CASSMGQLNTEAFF; DNA: TGTGCCAGCAGCATGGGACAGCTGAACACTGAAGCTTTCTTT
length: 16; J: TRBJ2-2; V: TRBV11-1; size: .; D: TRBD1; CDR3: CASSRGTGGFTGELFF; DNA: TGTGCCAGCAGTCGGGGAACAGGGGGCTTTACCGGGGAGCTGTTTTTT
length: 15; J: TRBJ2-7; V: TRBV28; size: few; D: TRBD2; CDR3: CASSATSGGRYEQYF; DNA: TGTGCCAGCAGTGCGACTAGCGGGGGGAGGTACGAGCAGTACTTC
length: 13; J: TRBJ2-7; V: TRBV3-1; size: few; D: .; CDR3: CASSQAGAGRQYF; DNA: TGTGCCAGCAGCCAAGCGGGGGCGGGACGGCAGTACTTC
length: 14; J: TRBJ1-1; V: TRBV20-1; size: few; D: .; CDR3: CSAREGRGDTEAFF; DNA: TGCAGTGCTAGAGAAGGGCGGGGTGACACTGAAGCTTTCTTT
length: 24; J: TRBJ2-1; V: TRBV28; size: .; D: .; CDR3: CASSLRLHQRASITYRRRDNEQFF; DNA: TGTGCCAGCAGTTTACGGTTACACCAACGGGCCTCCATAACTTATAGGAGACGGGACAATGAGCAGTTCTTC
length: 14; J: TRBJ1-5; V: TRBV6-1; size: .; D: TRBD1; CDR3: CASSGGQGYQPQHF; DNA: TGTGCCAGCAGTGGGGGACAGGGTTATCAGCCCCAGCATTTT
length: 15; J: TRBJ2-1; V: TRBV20-1; size: .; D: TRBD2; CDR3: CSARSPGGGQNEQFF; DNA: TGCAGTGCTAGGTCCCCGGGGGGTGGGCAGAATGAGCAGTTCTTC
length: 16; J: TRBJ2-3; V: TRBV5-4; size: .; D: TRBD2; CDR3: CASSYKAGRITDTQYF; DNA: TGTGCCAGCAGCTACAAAGCGGGAAGGATCACAGATACGCAGTATTTT
length: 17; J: TRBJ2-2; V: TRBV29-1; size: .; D: .; CDR3: CSVEDFHRGGSTGELFF; DNA: TGCAGCGTTGAAGATTTTCACAGGGGAGGGAGCACCGGGGAGCTGTTTTTT
length: 14; J: TRBJ2-5; V: TRBV20-1; size: few; D: TRBD2; CDR3: CSVPGLAGLETQYF; DNA: TGCAGTGTTCCGGGACTAGCGGGACTTGAGACCCAGTACTTC
length: 14; J: TRBJ2-1; V: TRBV10-3; size: many; D: .; CDR3: CAISESSQYNEQFF; DNA: TGTGCCATCAGTGAGTCGTCCCAGTACAATGAGCAGTTCTTC
length: 14; J: TRBJ1-1; V: TRBV3-1; size: .; D: .; CDR3: CASSQPDGNTEAFF; DNA: TGTGCCAGCAGCCAACCGGACGGGAACACTGAAGCTTTCTTT
length: 15; J: TRBJ2-5; V: TRBV20-1; size: .; D: .; CDR3: CSARQTRRTQETQYF; DNA: TGCAGTGCTAGACAGACTAGGAGAACACAAGAGACCCAGTACTTC
length: 13; J: TRBJ1-1; V: TRBV12-3/TRBV12-4; size: .; D: .; CDR3: CASRDQVNTEAFF; DNA: TGTGCCAGCAGGGATCAGGTGAACACTGAAGCTTTCTTT
length: 18; J: TRBJ2-7; V: TRBV4-1; size: .; D: .; CDR3: CASSRFPSVRSSSYEQYF; DNA: TGCGCCAGCAGCCGATTTCCTAGTGTGAGGAGTAGCTCCTACGAGCAGTACTTC
length: 16; J: TRBJ1-1; V: TRBV7-9; size: .; D: TRBD1; CDR3: CASSLDWDRGRSEAFF; DNA: TGTGCCAGCAGCCTGGACTGGGACAGGGGGAGATCTGAAGCTTTCTTT
length: 20; J: TRBJ1-1; V: TRBV9; size: .; D: TRBD1; CDR3: CASSVRPGQDSAGWNTEAFF; DNA: TGTGCCAGCAGCGTTAGGCCAGGACAGGACTCCGCCGGGTGGAACACTGAAGCTTTCTTT
length: 14; J: TRBJ2-1; V: TRBV18; size: few; D: .; CDR3: CASSPGDILNEQFF; DNA: TGTGCCAGCTCACCAGGGGACATTCTAAATGAGCAGTTCTTC
length: 15; J: TRBJ2-1; V: TRBV24-1; size: few; D: TRBD2; CDR3: CATSDWGGSYNEQFF; DNA: TGTGCCACCAGTGATTGGGGGGGCTCCTACAATGAGCAGTTCTTC
length: 16; J: TRBJ2-1; V: TRBV6-5; size: few; D: TRBD2; CDR3: CASRSIGTRGYNEQFF; DNA: TGTGCCAGCAGATCGATCGGGACTAGGGGTTACAATGAGCAGTTCTTC
length: 15; J: TRBJ2-7; V: TRBV7-2; size: few; D: TRBD1; CDR3: CASSLIQGHSYEQYF; DNA: TGTGCCAGCAGCTTAATACAGGGGCACTCCTACGAGCAGTACTTC
length: 15; J: TRBJ2-1; V: TRBV5-1; size: few; D: .; CDR3: CASSLNRPNDHEQFF; DNA: TGCGCCAGCAGCTTGAATAGACCAAACGACCATGAGCAGTTCTTC
length: 15; J: TRBJ2-3; V: TRBV5-1; size: once; D: TRBD1; CDR3: CASSPTGTGTDTQYF; DNA: TGCGCCAGCAGCCCGACCGGGACAGGCACAGATACGCAGTATTTT
length: 12; J: TRBJ1-2; V: TRBV14; size: .; D: .; CDR3: CASSQEVGGHTF; DNA: TGTGCCAGCAGCCAAGAAGTAGGAGGCCACACCTTC
length: 20; J: TRBJ2-5; V: TRBV5-1; size: .; D: .; CDR3: CASSFLPPEGWGTSQETQYF; DNA: TGCGCCAGCAGCTTCTTGCCACCCGAGGGGTGGGGTACCAGCCAAGAGACCCAGTACTTC